This T cell receptor beta chain derives from a study of blood T cell repertoires in COVID-19. As for the study in general: Acute-phase and convalescent COVID-19 samples originated in the United States, Italy and Spain. PBMCs, B-cell-depleted T cells, or T cells provided the cDNA or gDNA that made up the material.

The CDR3 extends over 14 amino acids. Trimming left V 3 bases short and J 2 bases short, with 9 bases between. Germline values: CDR1 KGHSH, CDR2 LQKENI. Per the original data handling: Nucleated cell counts were estimated from reference gene primer amplification. The protocol was immunoSEQ multiplex PCR, while the TCRdb copy is restricted to in-frame clones and leaves out a portion. That table supplies the V and J calls and clone size; D and trimming were determined from the DNA. The sample has about 58,000 clones, around nine tenths seen once. Specimen: peripheral blood. The sequence derives from a woman between 55 and 75 years old with active COVID-19. This rearrangement joins TRBV18 to TRBJ2-3; no clear D gene. CDR3 sequence reads: CASSPITSTDTQYF. DNA of the CDR3: TGTGCCAGCTCACCCATCACATCCACAGATACGCAGTATTTT.